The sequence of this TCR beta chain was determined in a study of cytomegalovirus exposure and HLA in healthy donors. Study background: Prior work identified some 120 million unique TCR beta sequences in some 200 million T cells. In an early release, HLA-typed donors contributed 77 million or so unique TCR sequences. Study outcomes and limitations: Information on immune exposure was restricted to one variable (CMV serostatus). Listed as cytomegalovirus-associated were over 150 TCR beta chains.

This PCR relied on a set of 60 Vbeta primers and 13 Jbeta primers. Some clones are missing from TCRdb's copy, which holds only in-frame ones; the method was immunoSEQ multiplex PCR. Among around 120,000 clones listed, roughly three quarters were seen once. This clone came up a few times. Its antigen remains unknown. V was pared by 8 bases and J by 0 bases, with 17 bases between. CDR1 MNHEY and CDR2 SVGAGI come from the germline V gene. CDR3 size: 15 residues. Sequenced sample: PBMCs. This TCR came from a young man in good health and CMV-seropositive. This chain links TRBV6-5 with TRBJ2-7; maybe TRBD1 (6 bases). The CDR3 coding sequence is TGTGCCAGCTTCGGGTGGACAGAAAGCTCCTACGAGCAGTACTTC. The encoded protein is CASFGWTESSYEQYF.